The entry below describes one T cell receptor (beta chain). Its antigen is not known. These data originate in a study of cytomegalovirus exposure and HLA in healthy donors. Overall study findings and caveats: The authors assumed roughly uniform sequencing depth across donors for presence/absence analyses. CMV antigen specificity of a few CMV-associated chains was confirmed in vitro. Analysis was performed later, and it showed HLA-associated TCR beta chains to be more clonally expanded than equally common others.

PCR primers comprised 60 Vbeta and 13 Jbeta primers. Profiled with immunoSEQ multiplex PCR; TCRdb holds only in-frame clones, not every one. In the table there are about 180,000 clones, 77% of which are singletons. Germline V CDR1 and CDR2: SGHAT, FQNNGV. This CDR3 has 19 residues. With V trimmed by 0 bases and J by 0 bases, 12 bases remained unmatched. This TCR was recovered from a man in his late teens or twenties in good health and CMV-seronegative. The rearrangement links TRBV11-2 to TRBJ1-1; 8 bases are a match to TRBD1. Sequenced: PBMCs. CDR3 DNA sequence: TGTGCCAGCAGCTTAGATAGGCGGGGGCAGGGGGCTGTGAACACTGAAGCTTTCTTT. It specifies CASSLDRRGQGAVNTEAFF.